The 28 T cell receptor beta chains reported below all come from one sample, sequenced in a study of OX40 agonist ivuxolimab in advanced cancers. The method was immunoSEQ multiplex PCR; TCRdb's version includes in-frame clones alone and lacks a portion of them. The repertoire consists of over 60,000 clones, with around 89% occurring once and the leading ten covering roughly 1%. The sequences come from CD4+ or CD8+ T cells sorted from blood, collected in a trial of the OX40 agonist ivuxolimab. All receptors derive from an adult with an advanced solid tumor such as melanoma, head and neck, liver or kidney cancer.

The chain recombines TRBV28 with TRBJ2-4; perhaps TRBD1 as D (7 bases). Deletions cut 3 bases from V and 6 bases from J, with 15 bases between. CDR3 size: 15 residues. The germline gives CDR1 MDHEN, CDR2 SYDVKM. CDR3 DNA: TGTGCCAGCAGTTTCACGACAGGGCGGGGAAACATTCAGTACTTC. It encodes CASSFTTGRGNIQYF.

This chain connects TRBV7-6 to TRBJ2-5; 9 bases line up with TRBD1. V shed 2 bases and J 4 bases; nucleotides not matched to a gene: 11. The CDR3 extends over 17 amino acids. From germline, CDR1 is SGHVS and CDR2 FNYEAQ. CDR3 amino acids: CASSLPLQGAMGETQYF. The CDR3 DNA reads as TGTGCCAGCAGCTTACCTCTACAGGGGGCAATGGGAGAGACCCAGTACTTC.

The chain couples TRBV9 to TRBJ1-2; TRBD1 matches 10 bases. Germline trimming cut 3 bases from V and 3 bases from J; bases unmatched to any gene: 5. In germline, CDR1 is SGDLS, CDR2 YYNGEE. The CDR3 spans 15 residues. The CDR3 spells CASSGAGTGDYGYTF. The CDR3 nucleotides read TGTGCCAGCAGCGGAGCCGGGACAGGGGACTATGGCTACACCTTC.

This clone showed up just once. The chain uses TRBV7-9 and TRBJ2-2, with TRBD1 as a possible D gene (6 bases). V lost 1 base and J lost 2, with 8 bases in between. The CDR3 is 15 amino acids. From germline, CDR1 is SEHNR and CDR2 FQNEAQ (reference sequence). CDR3 nucleotides: TGTGCCAGCAGCTTAGTACAGGGAAACACCGGGGAGCTGTTTTTT. This gives the protein CASSLVQGNTGELFF.

The rearrangement uses TRBV28 and TRBJ1-1; the D gene is possibly TRBD1 (5 bases). The CDR3 loop spans 13 amino acids. Germline V gene lookup returns CDR1 MDHEN and CDR2 SYDVKM. The V gene lost 8 bases and the J gene lost 1 base, with 11 bases spanning the gap. Here the CDR3 reads CASRGTPNTEAFF. The CDR3, as DNA: TGTGCCAGCCGGGGGACCCCGAACACTGAAGCTTTCTTT.

The chain combines TRBV5-1 with TRBJ1-4; the D gene is possibly TRBD1 (5 bases). V was trimmed by 4 bases and J by 4 bases, leaving 11 bases between them. From germline, CDR1 is SGHRS and CDR2 YFSETQ. This CDR3 has 14 amino acids. The CDR3 protein is CASSMGTGNEKLFF. CDR3 in DNA: TGCGCCAGCAGCATGGGGACGGGTAATGAAAAACTGTTTTTT.

The chain uses TRBV11-2 and TRBJ2-5, with 7 bases lining up with TRBD2. The junction had 17 bases not matched to a gene; V was cut back by 5 bases and J by 5 bases. The CDR3 loop spans 17 amino acids. Per the germline V gene, CDR1 is SGHAT and CDR2 is FQNNGV. The CDR3 region has the DNA TGTGCCAGCAGCCTTTCCGGGGGGTTACTTAAACAGGAGACCCAGTACTTC. This encodes CASSLSGGLLKQETQYF.

This sequence joins TRBV10-3 and TRBJ2-7, with 9 bases identical to TRBD1. The CDR3 is 14 residues long. The J segment lost 4 bases and the V segment lost 6 bases, leaving 7 bases of the junction unmatched. The germline gives CDR1 ENHRY, CDR2 SYGVKD. The CDR3 DNA is TGTGCCATCAGCCCCGGGACAGGGCTTTACGAGCAGTACTTC. It translates to CAISPGTGLYEQYF.

This chain connects TRBV5-1 to TRBJ2-2; 12 positions match TRBD2. This CDR3 comprises 15 residues. Germline lookup yields CDR1 SGHRS and CDR2 YFSETQ. V shed 4 bases and J 5 bases; nucleotides not matched to a gene: 3. This CDR3 reads CASSPGLAGTGELFF. As DNA, the CDR3 is TGCGCCAGCAGCCCTGGACTAGCGGGAACCGGGGAGCTGTTTTTT.

The chain couples TRBV5-1 to TRBJ2-5, with D hard to call. CDR3 length: 12 residues. CDR1 is SGHRS, CDR2 YFSETQ, per germline. The germline V and J ends were trimmed by 5 bases and 1 base, with 6 bases remaining between them. For the CDR3, the DNA is TGCGCCAGCAGTGAAGGCCAAGAGACCCAGTACTTC. Protein sequence: CASSEGQETQYF.

The V gene is TRBV4-1, the J gene TRBJ2-1, with 8 bases lining up with TRBD2. Germline values: CDR1 MGHRA, CDR2 YSYEKL. J lost 7 bases, V lost 5 bases, and 10 bases had no gene match. The CDR3 is made up of 15 amino acids. In nucleotides, the CDR3 is TGCGCCAGCAGCAATACAGCGGGAGTATCTAATGAGCAGTTCTTC. Amino acids: CASSNTAGVSNEQFF.

The genes are TRBV27 and TRBJ2-5, with 10 bases that match TRBD2. Trimming took 5 bases from V and 2 from J; bases not matched to a gene: 5. The germline V gene encodes CDR1 MNHEY and CDR2 SMNVEV (reference sequence). This CDR3 contains 15 residues. CDR3 loop: CASSPRTSGQETQYF. CDR3 in DNA: TGTGCCAGCAGTCCGCGGACTAGCGGTCAAGAGACCCAGTACTTC.

This sequence joins TRBV2 and TRBJ2-2, with a weak D call TRBD2 (6 bases). There are 19 residues in the CDR3. The V and J ends lost 2 bases and 4 bases respectively, with 23 bases between them. Germline CDR1 SNHLY, CDR2 FYNNEI. The CDR3 protein is CASSENRGGIPISTGELFF. As DNA, the CDR3 is TGTGCCAGCAGTGAAAACCGAGGAGGGATCCCTATATCCACCGGGGAGCTGTTTTTT. Full variable domain (outside the CDR3, taken from reference TRBV2 and TRBJ2-2): EPEVTQTPSHQVTQMGQEVILRCVPISNHLYFYWYRQILGQKVEFLVSFYNNEISEKSEIFDDQFSVERPDGSNFTLKIRSTKLEDSAMYFCASSENRGGIPISTGELFFGEGSRLTVL.

The genes are TRBV7-6 and TRBJ1-1; no clear D. The V end was cut by 5 bases, the J end by 5 bases, with 15 bases between. The CDR3 covers 14 residues. Germline CDR1 SGHVS, CDR2 FNYEAQ. The CDR3 sequence: CASSARRGGTEAFF. CDR3 coding DNA: TGTGCCAGCAGCGCACGTCGCGGAGGGACTGAAGCTTTCTTT.

V and J are TRBV9 and TRBJ2-5, with D tentatively TRBD1 or TRBD2 (5 bases each). The CDR3 extends over 14 amino acids. V shed 1 base and J shed 5 bases, with 12 bases lying between them. CDR1 and CDR2 (germline): SGDLS, YYNGEE. The CDR3 DNA reads as TGTGCCAGCAGCGTACAGGGTGGGGGTGAGACCCAGTACTTC. Translated: CASSVQGGGETQYF. Full variable domain (outside the CDR3, taken from reference TRBV9 and TRBJ2-5): DSGVTQTPKHLITATGQRVTLRCSPRSGDLSVYWYQQSLDQGLQFLIQYYNGEERAKGNILERFSAQQFPDLHSELNLSSLELGDSALYFCASSVQGGGETQYFGPGTRLLVL.

This chain joins TRBV10-1 and TRBJ1-1, with D tentatively TRBD1 (6 bases). The germline gives CDR1 WNHNN, CDR2 SYGVQD (reference sequence). The CDR3 is 12 amino acids. The V end lost 6 bases, the J end lost 3 bases, and 8 bases lay between the germline ends. CDR3: CASSPGDTEAFF. As DNA, the CDR3 is TGCGCCAGCAGCCCAGGGGACACTGAAGCTTTCTTT.

V gene TRBV14 combines with J gene TRBJ2-2, with D maybe TRBD1 (5 bases). Trimming removed 5 bases from V and 1 base from J, with 14 bases in between. This CDR3 is 16 amino acids long. Germline V gives CDR1 SGHDN, CDR2 FVKESK. As DNA, the CDR3 is TGTGCCAGCAGCTTTCGAACGACAGAGAACACCGGGGAGCTGTTTTTT. Amino acids: CASSFRTTENTGELFF.

This chain connects TRBV5-4 to TRBJ1-2; tentative D call: TRBD1 (6 bases). CDR3 length equals 14 residues. Trimming pared 3 bases from V and 4 bases from J, leaving 13 bases between. The V gene's germline CDR1 is SGHNT and CDR2 YYREEE (reference sequence). CDR3 amino acids: CASSSPGTSYGYTF. The CDR3 nucleotides are TGTGCCAGCAGCTCACCCGGGACAAGCTATGGCTACACCTTC.

Written as DNA, the CDR3 is TGTGCCAGCAGCGTAGGCCCGGAACCCCTCCTAGCGGGAGGGGTAGAGCAGTTCTTC. Translating gives CASSVGPEPLLAGGVEQFF. The rearrangement uses TRBV9 and TRBJ2-1, with 12 bases identical to TRBD2. Germline-derived CDR1 and CDR2 are SGDLS and YYNGEE. With V trimmed by 0 bases and J by 10 bases, 17 bases remained unmatched. This CDR3 is 19 amino acids long.

This chain connects TRBV2 to TRBJ2-5, with D tentatively TRBD1 or TRBD2 (6 bases each). V gave up 2 bases and J gave up 1 base, with 8 bases separating them. The length of the CDR3 is 14 residues. Germline V gene sequence: CDR1 SNHLY, CDR2 FYNNEI. The CDR3 DNA sequence: TGTGCCAGCAGTGAATGGGGGGCCCAAGAGACCCAGTACTTC. This gives the protein CASSEWGAQETQYF.

The chain carries TRBV4-2 and TRBJ2-7, with D perhaps matching TRBD1 or TRBD2 (5 bases each). V lost 0 bases, J lost 6 bases, and 12 bases lay in between. The length of the CDR3 is 14 residues. In germline, CDR1 is LGHNA, CDR2 YNFKEQ. The DNA of the CDR3 is TGTGCCAGCAGCCAAGATATGGGGGAAATCGAGCAGTACTTC. Translation: CASSQDMGEIEQYF.

The CDR3 DNA reads TGTGCCTGGAGGGAAACCGGGACCTATGGCTACACCTTC. Protein: CAWRETGTYGYTF. The J gene is TRBJ1-2, the V gene TRBV30; possibly TRBD1 for D (5 bases). Trimming cost V 3 bases and J 4 bases, with 12 bases left between them. From germline, CDR1 is GTSNPN and CDR2 SVGIG (reference sequence). This CDR3 is 13 amino acids long.

This clone was recorded once. The rearrangement uses TRBV9 and TRBJ1-4; maybe TRBD1 (5 bases). The CDR3 is made up of 16 amino acids. Trimming left V 0 bases short and J 3 bases short, with 12 bases between. Per germline, CDR1 SGDLS and CDR2 YYNGEE. Written as DNA, the CDR3 is TGTGCCAGCAGCGTAGGGGGGTCGGCGGCTAATGAAAAACTGTTTTTT. This sequence encodes CASSVGGSAANEKLFF. Using reference TRBV9 and TRBJ1-4 for the parts outside the CDR3, the full variable domain is DSGVTQTPKHLITATGQRVTLRCSPRSGDLSVYWYQQSLDQGLQFLIQYYNGEERAKGNILERFSAQQFPDLHSELNLSSLELGDSALYFCASSVGGSAANEKLFFGSGTQLSVL.

By sample fraction, this clone is medium-sized (0.01 to 0.1%). Other DNA sequences in this specimen translate into the identical CDR3. The rearrangement links TRBV29-1 to TRBJ2-2; D perhaps matches TRBD1 (6 bases). V lost 6 bases and J lost 5, with 16 bases in between. The CDR3 runs to 14 residues. Per the germline V gene, CDR1 is SQVTM and CDR2 is ANQGSEA. The CDR3 reads CSVPGTLFTGELFF. The CDR3 DNA reads TGCAGCGTCCCCGGGACACTTTTTACCGGGGAGCTGTTTTTT.

This chain joins TRBV27 and TRBJ2-7; tentatively, D is TRBD2 (6 bases). Germline lookup yields CDR1 MNHEY and CDR2 SMNVEV (reference sequence). The CDR3 totals 13 residues. V lost 3 bases and J 3 bases, leaving 9 bases between the germline ends. The CDR3 nucleotides are TGTGCCAGCAGTTTTGTTAGCGGCTACGAGCAGTACTTC. Its translation is CASSFVSGYEQYF.

The rearrangement links TRBV9 to TRBJ1-4; 9 nucleotides line up with TRBD1. Germline V gene sequence: CDR1 SGDLS, CDR2 YYNGEE. This CDR3 has 16 amino acids. Trimming at V came to 4 bases and at J to 4 bases, leaving 8 bases not matched to a gene. CDR3 protein: CASSPARGQGNEKLFF. The CDR3 region has the DNA TGTGCCAGCAGCCCTGCGAGGGGACAGGGTAATGAAAAACTGTTTTTT.

V is TRBV5-4 and J is TRBJ1-2; 7 bases agree with TRBD1. Germline assignment: CDR1 SGHNT and CDR2 YYREEE (reference sequence). The V segment lost 0 bases and the J segment 0 bases; nucleotides outside the gene matches: 11. There are 18 residues in the CDR3. CDR3 in DNA: TGTGCCAGCAGCTTGGTGGTGAGGGACAGCCATTCTAACTATGGCTACACCTTC. As protein: CASSLVVRDSHSNYGYTF.

The J gene is TRBJ2-7, the V gene TRBV29-1; 8 bases map to TRBD1. V shed 6 bases and J 3 bases; nucleotides not matched to a gene: 4. This CDR3 contains 12 residues. Germline lookup yields CDR1 SQVTM and CDR2 ANQGSEA. This CDR3 reads CSVSGGNYEQYF. The DNA for the CDR3 is TGCAGCGTATCAGGGGGCAACTACGAGCAGTACTTC.